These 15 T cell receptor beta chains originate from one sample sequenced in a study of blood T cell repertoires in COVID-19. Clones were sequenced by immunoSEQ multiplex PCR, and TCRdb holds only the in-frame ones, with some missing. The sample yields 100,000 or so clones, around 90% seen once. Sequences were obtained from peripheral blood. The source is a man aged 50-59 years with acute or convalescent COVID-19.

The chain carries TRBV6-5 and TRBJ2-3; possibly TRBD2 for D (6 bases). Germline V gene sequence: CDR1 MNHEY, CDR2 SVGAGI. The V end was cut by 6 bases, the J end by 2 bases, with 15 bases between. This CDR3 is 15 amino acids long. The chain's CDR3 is CASSPLGGFTDTQYF. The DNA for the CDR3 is TGTGCCAGCAGCCCCCTGGGGGGATTCACAGATACGCAGTATTTT.

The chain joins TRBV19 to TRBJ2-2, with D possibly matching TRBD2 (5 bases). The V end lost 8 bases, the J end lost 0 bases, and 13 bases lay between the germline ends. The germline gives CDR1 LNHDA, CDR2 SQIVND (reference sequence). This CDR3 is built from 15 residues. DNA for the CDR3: TGTGCCAGTCGCAGCGGCCGGGCGAACACCGGGGAGCTGTTTTTT. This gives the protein CASRSGRANTGELFF.

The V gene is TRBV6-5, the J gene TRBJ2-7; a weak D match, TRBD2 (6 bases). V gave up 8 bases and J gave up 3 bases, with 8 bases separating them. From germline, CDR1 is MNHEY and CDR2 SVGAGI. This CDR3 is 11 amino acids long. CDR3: CASFGGYEQYF. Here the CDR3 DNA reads TGTGCCAGCTTCGGGGGCTACGAGCAGTACTTC.

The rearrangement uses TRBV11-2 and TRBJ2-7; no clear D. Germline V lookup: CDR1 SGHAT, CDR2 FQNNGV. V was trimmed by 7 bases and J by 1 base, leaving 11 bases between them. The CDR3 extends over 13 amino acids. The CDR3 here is CASTFYSSYEQYF. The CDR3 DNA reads TGTGCCAGCACCTTTTACAGTTCCTACGAGCAGTACTTC.

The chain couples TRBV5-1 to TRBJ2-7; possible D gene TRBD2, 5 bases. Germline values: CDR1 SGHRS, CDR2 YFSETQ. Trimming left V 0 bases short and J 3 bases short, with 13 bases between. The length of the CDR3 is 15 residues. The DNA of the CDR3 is TGCGCCAGCAGCTTGGCCCCCACGGGGATCTACGAGCAGTACTTC. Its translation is CASSLAPTGIYEQYF.

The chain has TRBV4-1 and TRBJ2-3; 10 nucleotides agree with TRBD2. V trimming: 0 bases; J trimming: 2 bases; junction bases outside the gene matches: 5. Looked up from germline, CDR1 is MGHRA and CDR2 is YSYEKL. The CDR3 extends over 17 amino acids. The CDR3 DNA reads TGCGCCAGCAGCCAAGATGTAGCGGGGGGAACCACAGATACGCAGTATTTT. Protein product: CASSQDVAGGTTDTQYF.

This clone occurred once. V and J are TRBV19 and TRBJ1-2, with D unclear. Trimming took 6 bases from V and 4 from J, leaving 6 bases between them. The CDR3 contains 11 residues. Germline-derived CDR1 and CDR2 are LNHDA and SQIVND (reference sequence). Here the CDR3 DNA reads TGTGCCAGTAGCGTCTCCTATGGCTACACCTTC. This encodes CASSVSYGYTF.

Here the CDR3 DNA reads TGTGCCAGCAGCCCGGCGGGGGAGACGAACACCGGGGAGCTGTTTTTT. This translates into CASSPAGETNTGELFF. The J gene is TRBJ2-2, the V gene TRBV5-5, with 7 bases fitting TRBD2. The CDR3 sequence is 16 residues long. V trimming: 4 bases; J trimming: 0 bases; junction bases outside the gene matches: 6. Per germline, CDR1 SGHKS and CDR2 YYEKEE (reference sequence).

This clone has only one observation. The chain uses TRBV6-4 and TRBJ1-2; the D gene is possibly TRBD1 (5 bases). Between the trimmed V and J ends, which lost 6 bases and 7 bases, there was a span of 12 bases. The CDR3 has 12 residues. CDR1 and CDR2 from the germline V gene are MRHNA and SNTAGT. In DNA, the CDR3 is TGTGCCAGCAGCGGGGGAATGGGTGGCTACACCTTC. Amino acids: CASSGGMGGYTF.

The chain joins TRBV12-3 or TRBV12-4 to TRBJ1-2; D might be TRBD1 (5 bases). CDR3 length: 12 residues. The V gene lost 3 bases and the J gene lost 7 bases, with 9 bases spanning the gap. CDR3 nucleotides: TGTGCCAGCAGTTTTGGAGGGACTGGCTACACCTTC. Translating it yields CASSFGGTGYTF.

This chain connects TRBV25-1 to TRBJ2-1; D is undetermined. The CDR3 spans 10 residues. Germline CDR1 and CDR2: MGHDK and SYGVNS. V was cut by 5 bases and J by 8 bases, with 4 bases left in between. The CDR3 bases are TGTGCCAGCAGTCTGTATGAGCAGTTCTTC. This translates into CASSLYEQFF.

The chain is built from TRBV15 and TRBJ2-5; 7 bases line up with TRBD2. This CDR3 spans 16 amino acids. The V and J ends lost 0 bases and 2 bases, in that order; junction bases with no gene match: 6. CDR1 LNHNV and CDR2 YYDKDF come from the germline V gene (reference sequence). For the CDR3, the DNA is TGTGCCACCAGCAGAGATAGTGGCGGGGGTCAAGAGACCCAGTACTTC. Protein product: CATSRDSGGGQETQYF.

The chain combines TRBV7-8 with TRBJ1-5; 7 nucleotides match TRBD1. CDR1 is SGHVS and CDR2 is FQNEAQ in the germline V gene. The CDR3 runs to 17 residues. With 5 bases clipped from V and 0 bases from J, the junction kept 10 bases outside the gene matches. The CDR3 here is CASSGQAGRYSNQPQHF. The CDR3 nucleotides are TGTGCCAGCAGCGGACAGGCAGGCCGTTATAGCAATCAGCCCCAGCATTTT.

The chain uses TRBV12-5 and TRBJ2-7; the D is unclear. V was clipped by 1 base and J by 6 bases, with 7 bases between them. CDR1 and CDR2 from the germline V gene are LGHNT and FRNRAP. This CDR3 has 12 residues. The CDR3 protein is CASGLDRSEQYF. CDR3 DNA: TGTGCTAGTGGTTTGGACAGATCCGAGCAGTACTTC.

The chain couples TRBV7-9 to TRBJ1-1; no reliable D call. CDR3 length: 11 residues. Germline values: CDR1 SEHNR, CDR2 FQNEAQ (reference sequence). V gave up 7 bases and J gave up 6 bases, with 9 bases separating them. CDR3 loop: CASNFAAEAFF. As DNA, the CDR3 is TGTGCCAGCAACTTTGCGGCTGAAGCTTTCTTT.